This T cell receptor (beta chain) was observed in a study of T cells expressing NK-cell markers (dated by TCRdb to 2018 to 2021). At the level of the whole study: Roughly 8 donors provided sorted CD3+CD56+NKG2C+, CD3+CD56+NKG2C- and CD3+CD56-NKG2C+ T-cell subsets, whose TCR beta-chain repertoires were profiled. Seven of the eight sequenced donors were HCMV-seropositive and one was HCMV-seronegative. The eight sequenced donors were randomly selected healthy volunteers, three men and five women. Libraries were sequenced as 2 x 150 bp reads on Illumina HiSeq 2000/2500, MiSeq or NextSeq. The full study reports these points: In roughly 6 donors, the dominant CD3+CD56+NKG2C+ clonotypes ranked among the top 10 CD8+ clonotypes, making up about 1.0-7.5% of CD8+ T cells. Those dominant clonotypes were again the most abundant among CD3+CD56-NKG2C+ cells in several donors, at about 28.3-65%. It remained unclear whether the expanded NKG2C-expressing T cell clones were specific for HCMV antigens.

CDR1 and CDR2, looked up from the germline V gene, are SGHVS and FQNEAQ. The CDR3 numbers 15 residues from cysteine through phenylalanine. No DNA was logged. Concerning this clonotype: What antigen it recognizes has not been identified.

TCRdb lists the instrument as Illumina HiSeq 2000. TCR beta cDNA libraries were prepared using 5'RACE template switching, which introduced a universal primer site and unique molecular identifiers. Priming for cDNA synthesis came from the TCR beta constant segment, and two successive PCR amplification steps followed. The paper's processing steps were these. MIGEC was used to demultiplex reads and group the reads by UMI, and MiTCR was used to assemble and quantify clonotypes. To remove erroneous sequences, TCR cDNA sequences were retained only when supported by two or more reads. Downstream repertoire analysis used the tcR package, and clonotypes were matched across fractions by CDR3 nucleotide sequence plus V segment. VDJmatch was used to annotate antigen specificity against VDJdb, with one amino acid substitution in CDR3 permitted. After TCRdb reprocessed the reads, each CDR3 protein sequence was kept as one row, without DNA. The V and J calls were determined by TCRdb, not by the authors. The sample has about 150,000 distinct CDR3 sequences on record. Of the sample, roughly an eighth is held by the ten largest clones.

A commercial ELISA kit detecting HCMV-specific IgG in serum was used to determine HCMV serostatus. Ficoll density gradient centrifugation was used to isolate peripheral blood mononuclear cells from blood. This sequence originates from a man in his late teens or twenties in good health. Donor details come from another sample of the same person, matched by shared clones. Source material: blood T cells: a sorted CD56 or NKG2C T cell subset, CD4+ or CD8+ T cells, or bulk PBMC T cells (not recorded which). The chain is assembled from TRBV7-8 and TRBJ2-1; TCRdb reports TRBD1, a call that lacks DNA to check it against. The CDR3 protein sequence reads: CASSLVWRGYNEQFF.